Listed below are T cell receptor beta chains from one sample, sequenced in a study of vaccination effects on CD4 cells after COVID-19. The antigens for these receptors are not known. Clones were read by immunoSEQ multiplex PCR, and TCRdb kept only the in-frame ones, dropping some. The sample records 55,000 to 65,000 clones, about four fifths being singletons. This material consisted of CD4+ T cells from PBMCs cultured with HCoV-229E spike peptides, taken before COVID-19 vaccination. Receptor source: a human donor who received a COVID-19 vaccine. The CDR3 runs from the conserved cysteine through the conserved F or W. D genes are given only for firm matches. Some rows have no size entry. The others give once, few or many, or a class for an expanded clone.

TRBV2	TRBD2	-	TRBJ2-1	CARRLAGAHEQFF	TGTGCCAGAAGACTAGCGGGGGCCCATGAGCAGTTCTTC
TRBV6-1	-	few	TRBJ1-1	CASSELYTEAFF	TGTGCCAGCAGTGAACTCTACACTGAAGCTTTCTTT
TRBV7-9	-	-	TRBJ2-2	CASSRDRDPWRDTGELFF	TGTGCCAGCAGCCGAGACAGGGACCCCTGGAGGGACACCGGGGAGCTGTTTTTT
TRBV24-1	TRBD2	-	TRBJ2-3	CATKSTSQAGTDTQYF	TGTGCCACCAAAAGTACCAGCCAAGCGGGGACAGATACGCAGTATTTT
TRBV6-5	-	-	TRBJ1-2	CASSYGSGRGRGGYTF	TGTGCCAGCAGTTACGGGTCGGGCAGGGGCCGGGGTGGCTACACCTTC
TRBV3-1/TRBV3-2	TRBD2	-	TRBJ2-5	CASSQGGLAGGLGQETQYF	TGTGCCAGCAGCCAGGGGGGACTAGCGGGGGGGCTAGGGCAAGAGACCCAGTACTTC
TRBV6-5	-	-	TRBJ1-1	CASSYSGGLTEAFF	TGTGCCAGCAGTTACTCGGGCGGGCTCACTGAAGCTTTCTTT
TRBV7-9	TRBD1	once	TRBJ2-5	CASSPGQGETQYF	TGTGCCAGCAGCCCCGGACAGGGTGAGACCCAGTACTTC
TRBV7-9	-	-	TRBJ1-3	CASSPMGSLSSGNTIYF	TGTGCCAGCAGCCCCATGGGGTCGTTGAGCTCTGGAAACACCATATATTTT
TRBV6-5	-	-	TRBJ1-1	CASGEADTEAFF	TGTGCCAGCGGGGAGGCTGATACTGAAGCTTTCTTT
TRBV6-5	-	-	TRBJ2-2	CASRQGTGELFF	TGTGCCAGCAGGCAGGGGACCGGGGAGCTGTTTTTT
TRBV28	-	-	TRBJ1-1	CASNGGVRLGAFF	TGTGCCAGCAACGGAGGGGTTAGGTTGGGAGCTTTCTTT
TRBV11-2	-	-	TRBJ1-2	CASSLAQGRPWDYGYTF	TGTGCCAGCAGCTTAGCCCAGGGACGCCCTTGGGACTATGGCTACACCTTC
TRBV2	TRBD2	-	TRBJ2-2	CASHGGDAGELFF	TGTGCCAGCCACGGGGGGGATGCCGGGGAGCTGTTTTTT
TRBV9	-	once	TRBJ1-2	CASREGGAGHGYTF	TGTGCCAGCAGGGAAGGGGGGGCCGGTCACGGCTACACCTTC
TRBV9	TRBD2	-	TRBJ2-2	CASSRRLAGGTSNTGELFF	TGTGCCAGCAGCCGGCGACTAGCGGGGGGCACTTCGAACACCGGGGAGCTGTTTTTT
TRBV19	TRBD1	-	TRBJ1-5	CASSPLPGQGFNLGNQPQHF	TGTGCCAGTAGTCCCCTTCCGGGACAGGGGTTTAATTTAGGAAATCAGCCCCAGCATTTT
TRBV14	-	-	TRBJ2-3	CASSQVDFLSQNKDTQYF	TGTGCCAGCAGCCAAGTCGATTTCTTGAGCCAGAATAAAGATACGCAGTATTTT
TRBV30	-	few	TRBJ1-3	CASATASGNTIYF	TGTGCCTCGGCGACAGCCTCTGGAAACACCATATATTTT
TRBV6-5	-	-	TRBJ1-2	CASRSRQVYGYTF	TGTGCCAGCAGATCCCGACAGGTCTATGGCTACACCTTC
TRBV6-6	TRBD2	few	TRBJ2-5	CASSRTSGAQETQYF	TGTGCCAGCAGCCGGACTAGCGGGGCCCAAGAGACCCAGTACTTC
TRBV28	TRBD2	-	TRBJ2-2	CASTSGGANTGELFF	TGTGCCAGCACCTCGGGAGGCGCGAACACCGGGGAGCTGTTTTTT
TRBV4-1	-	-	TRBJ1-1	CASSQGGRANTEAFF	TGCGCCAGCAGCCAAGGGGGACGGGCGAACACTGAAGCTTTCTTT
TRBV7-2	TRBD1	once	TRBJ1-1	CASSLVPGGRTEAFF	TGTGCCAGCAGCTTAGTCCCAGGGGGAAGGACTGAAGCTTTCTTT
TRBV2	-	-	TRBJ2-3	CAGVPGAFRHTQYF	TGTGCCGGCGTCCCGGGGGCGTTCAGGCATACGCAGTATTTT
TRBV5-1	TRBD1	-	TRBJ1-3	CASSDPQGMANTIYF	TGCGCCAGCAGCGATCCACAGGGGATGGCAAACACCATATATTTT
TRBV3-1/TRBV3-2	-	-	TRBJ1-6	CASSPSGGLGSPLHF	TGTGCCAGCAGCCCGTCCGGGGGGCTTGGTTCACCCCTCCACTTT
TRBV11-2	-	-	TRBJ2-5	CASSNGNQETQYF	TGTGCCAGCAGCAACGGGAATCAAGAGACCCAGTACTTC
TRBV15	-	-	TRBJ2-1	CATSRASTYNEQFF	TGTGCCACCAGTAGGGCCTCAACCTACAATGAGCAGTTCTTC
TRBV2	-	-	TRBJ1-1	CASSRDRNTEAFF	TGTGCCAGCAGTCGGGACCGTAACACTGAAGCTTTCTTT
TRBV2	TRBD2	few	TRBJ2-1	CASSEARLAGTSNEQFF	TGTGCCAGCAGTGAAGCGCGTTTAGCGGGTACCAGCAATGAGCAGTTCTTC
TRBV6-1	-	once	TRBJ1-5	CASSWVGRDQPQHF	TGTGCCAGCAGTTGGGTGGGACGAGATCAGCCCCAGCATTTT
TRBV5-5	TRBD1	-	TRBJ1-4	CASSDPTGANEKLFF	TGTGCCAGCAGCGATCCGACAGGGGCTAATGAAAAACTGTTTTTT
TRBV10-3	-	-	TRBJ1-1	CAISESWGGRMNTEAFF	TGTGCCATCAGTGAGTCGTGGGGGGGCAGGATGAACACTGAAGCTTTCTTT
TRBV12-3/TRBV12-4	-	-	TRBJ1-5	CASSLSDQPQHF	TGTGCCAGCAGTCTCAGCGATCAGCCCCAGCATTTT
TRBV30	TRBD1	-	TRBJ1-2	CAWSGDSDYGYTF	TGTGCCTGGAGCGGGGACAGCGACTATGGCTACACCTTC
TRBV6-2/TRBV6-3	-	-	TRBJ2-5	CASSYTGGARSETQYF	TGTGCCAGCAGTTATACAGGGGGGGCGAGATCAGAGACCCAGTACTTC
TRBV6-5	-	-	TRBJ1-1	CASSLGRYTEAFF	TGTGCCAGCAGCCTTGGACGTTACACTGAAGCTTTCTTT
TRBV24-1	-	-	TRBJ2-5	CATSVNQGSGETQYF	TGTGCCACCAGTGTTAACCAGGGGAGTGGAGAGACCCAGTACTTC
TRBV4-1	-	-	TRBJ2-2	CASSQVRTGELFF	TGCGCCAGCAGCCAAGTCAGAACCGGGGAGCTGTTTTTT
TRBV5-1	-	few	TRBJ1-2	CASSLAGEGYTF	TGCGCCAGCAGCTTGGCAGGTGAAGGCTACACCTTC